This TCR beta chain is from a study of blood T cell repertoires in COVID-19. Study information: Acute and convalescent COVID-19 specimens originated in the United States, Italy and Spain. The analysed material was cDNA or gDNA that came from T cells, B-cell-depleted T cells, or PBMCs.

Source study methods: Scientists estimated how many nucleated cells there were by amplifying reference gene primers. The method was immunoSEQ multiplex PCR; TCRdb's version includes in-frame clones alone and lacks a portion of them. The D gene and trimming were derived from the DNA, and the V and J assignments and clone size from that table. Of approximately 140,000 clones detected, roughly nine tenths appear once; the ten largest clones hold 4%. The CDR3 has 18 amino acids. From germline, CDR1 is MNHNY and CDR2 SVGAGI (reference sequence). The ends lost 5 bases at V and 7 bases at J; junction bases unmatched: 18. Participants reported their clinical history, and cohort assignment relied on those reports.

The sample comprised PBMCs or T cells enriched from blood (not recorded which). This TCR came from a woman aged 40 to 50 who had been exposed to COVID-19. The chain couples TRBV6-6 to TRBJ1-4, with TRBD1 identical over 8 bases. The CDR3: CASSRPSFQGAVGEKLFF. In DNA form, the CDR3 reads TGTGCCAGCAGTCGACCTAGTTTTCAGGGGGCCGTCGGTGAAAAACTGTTTTTT.